The 18 T cell receptor beta chains below come from one sample, sequenced in a study of blood T cells in healthy people across ages. Alongside a J-beta primer mix, a sample-barcoded 5' primer served in a second PCR lasting 7 to 11 cycles. TCRdb reprocessed the 5' RACE reads with MiXCR, giving one entry per CDR3 protein. There are 1,500,000 or so distinct CDR3 sequences in the sample; less than 45% occur only once, and under 5% lies in the top ten. The sequenced sample was blood. These receptors all come from a woman aged 18 to 35 in good health.

The chain couples TRBV20-1 to TRBJ2-7; D remains unclear. From germline, CDR1 is DFQATT and CDR2 SNEGSKA (reference sequence). Between the trimmed V and J ends, which lost 4 bases and 7 bases, there was a span of 20 bases. CDR3 length equals 14 residues. Here the CDR3 DNA reads TGCAGTGCTACGAACTTCAACCTCTTGGGAGAGCAGTACTTC. Translation gives CSATNFNLLGEQYF.

The sample holds a few counts of this clonotype. The chain uses TRBV6-2 or TRBV6-3 and TRBJ2-1; D tentatively fits TRBD1 or TRBD2 (6 bases each). Germline V gene sequence: CDR1 MNHEY, CDR2 SVGEGT. V lost 8 bases and J lost 4, with 18 bases in between. The CDR3 has 15 amino acids. This chain's CDR3 is CASAPPGAPYNEQFF. As DNA, the CDR3 is TGTGCCAGCGCCCCCCCGGGGGCCCCTTACAATGAGCAGTTCTTC.

This clonotype was counted ten times or more. The chain couples TRBV12-3 or TRBV12-4 to TRBJ2-3; tentatively, D is TRBD2 (6 bases). There are 14 residues in the CDR3. V shed 6 bases and J shed 1 base, with 11 bases lying between them. DNA for the CDR3: TGTGCCAGCAGCCCGAGCGGGCGCACAGATACGCAGTATTTT. Its protein product is CASSPSGRTDTQYF.

This clonotype turned up a few times. The gene calls are TRBV12-3 or TRBV12-4 and TRBJ2-3, with D unclear. This CDR3 is built from 14 residues. V dropped 1 base and J dropped 4 bases, with 9 bases sitting between them. CDR3 region: CASSLVGWADTQYF. The CDR3 bases are TGTGCCAGCAGTTTAGTCGGATGGGCAGATACGCAGTATTTT.

V usage is TRBV2 and J usage is TRBJ2-4; D may be TRBD1 (6 bases). The germline V and J ends were trimmed by 5 bases and 0 bases, with 32 bases remaining between them. CDR3 size: 22 residues. The V gene's germline CDR1 is SNHLY and CDR2 FYNNEI. The CDR3 sequence is CASSPAGAGPVGLRQAKNIQYF. In nucleotides, the CDR3 is TGTGCCAGCAGTCCTGCAGGGGCCGGGCCTGTGGGATTACGCCAAGCCAAAAACATTCAGTACTTC.

V gene TRBV27 combines with J gene TRBJ1-2; D is unresolved. The CDR3 loop spans 17 amino acids. V dropped 6 bases and J dropped 0 bases, with 20 bases sitting between them. Germline CDR1 and CDR2: MNHEY and SMNVEV (reference sequence). The CDR3 loop reads CASRSPSRHLANYGYTF. The CDR3 coding sequence is TGTGCCAGCAGAAGTCCGAGTCGGCACTTAGCTAACTATGGCTACACCTTC.

The genes are TRBV14 and TRBJ1-2; D remains ambiguous. Trimming removed 0 bases from V and 8 bases from J, with 13 bases in between. The V gene's germline CDR1 is SGHDN and CDR2 FVKESK. The CDR3 is 14 residues long. The CDR3: CASSQEVGASGYTF. Written as DNA, the CDR3 is TGTGCCAGCAGCCAAGAAGTAGGAGCGAGCGGCTACACCTTC.

The V call is TRBV11-2, the J call TRBJ2-5; 7 positions agree with TRBD1. The DNA end is more similar to TRBJ2-1, so the J call may be wrong. CDR3 size: 15 residues. Germline loops: CDR1 SGHAT, CDR2 FQNNGV. In DNA form, the CDR3 reads TGTGCCAGCAGCTTCCGGGACAGTCAAGAAGAGACCCAGTTCTTC. Protein sequence: CASSFRDSQEETQFF.

The V gene is TRBV29-1, the J gene TRBJ2-7, with a possible D match to TRBD2 (5 bases). CDR3 size: 12 residues. CDR1 SQVTM and CDR2 ANQGSEA come from the germline V gene. V was trimmed by 3 bases and J by 6 bases, leaving 12 bases between them. The CDR3 bases are TGCAGCGTTGAGTCAACGGGGTGCGAGCAGTACTTC. It encodes CSVESTGCEQYF.

This clonotype occurred a few times. The gene calls are TRBV10-3 and TRBJ1-1; 7 bases align to TRBD1. In germline, CDR1 is ENHRY, CDR2 SYGVKD. The CDR3 runs to 13 residues. Trimming took 5 bases from V and 8 from J; bases not matched to a gene: 8. The CDR3 spells CAISPTGVIEAFF. CDR3 in DNA: TGTGCCATCAGTCCCACAGGGGTCATCGAAGCTTTCTTT.

This clonotype showed up just a few times. This sequence joins TRBV20-1 and TRBJ2-7, with D perhaps matching TRBD1 (5 bases). Germline assignment: CDR1 DFQATT and CDR2 SNEGSKA (reference sequence). This CDR3 comprises 12 residues. The CDR3 coding sequence is TGCAGCCAAGGGGATGCCTCGGGCGAGCAGTACTTC. Translation gives CSQGDASGEQYF.

The chain carries TRBV9 and TRBJ2-7; D might be TRBD2 (6 bases). V lost 1 base to trimming and J lost 4 bases, with 9 bases between them. This CDR3 has 13 residues. CDR1 SGDLS and CDR2 YYNGEE come from the germline V gene. This CDR3 is CASSVRAGYEQYF. The CDR3 nucleotides are TGTGCCAGCAGCGTAAGGGCGGGGTACGAGCAGTACTTC.

V is TRBV29-1 and J is TRBJ1-2, with D perhaps matching TRBD1 (5 bases). V was shortened by 7 bases and J by 9 bases, with 21 bases between the two germline ends. The CDR3 length is 13 residues. The V gene's germline CDR1 is SQVTM and CDR2 ANQGSEA. The CDR3 region has the DNA TGCAGCGCCGGGGACCGGACCTTAGCTAGCTACACCTTC. This gives the protein CSAGDRTLASYTF.

Here the CDR3 reads CASRNLIAYNEQFF. The CDR3 nucleotides read TGTGCCAGCAGGAACTTGATCGCCTACAATGAGCAGTTCTTC. The chain links TRBV6-2 or TRBV6-3 to TRBJ2-1; no clear D gene. Germline CDR1 is MNHEY and CDR2 is SVGEGT. Trimming took 6 bases from V and 2 from J, leaving 11 bases between them. The CDR3 contains 14 residues.

This clonotype has just a few counts. The V call is TRBV10-3, the J call TRBJ1-5; D gene ambiguous. The V end was cut by 10 bases, the J end by 7 bases, with 8 bases between. This CDR3 spans 10 amino acids. Germline assignment: CDR1 ENHRY and CDR2 SYGVKD. The DNA of the CDR3 is TGTGCCAGGCTGGCCCAGCCCCAGCATTTT. Translated: CARLAQPQHF.

The chain employs TRBV28 and TRBJ2-5, with 12 bases identical to TRBD1. In germline, CDR1 is MDHEN, CDR2 SYDVKM. With 6 bases clipped from V and 5 bases from J, the junction kept 10 bases outside the gene matches. The CDR3 runs to 16 residues. In DNA, the CDR3 is TGTGCCAGCAGCTCCCGGGGGACAGGGGGCAGGGAGACCCAGTACTTC. This translates into CASSSRGTGGRETQYF.

This clonotype occurred a few times. V is TRBV12-3 or TRBV12-4 and J is TRBJ2-2; TRBD2 might be the D (7 bases). The germline V and J ends were trimmed by 7 bases and 3 bases, with 15 bases remaining between them. The CDR3 runs to 15 residues. This chain's CDR3 is CASTLGGGDTGELFF. CDR3 DNA: TGTGCCAGCACCCTAGGGGGGGGGGACACCGGGGAGCTGTTTTTT.

This clonotype is a singleton in its sample. Germline is not matched at one junction end, which may reflect a read error. The chain uses TRBV11-1 and TRBJ2-1; 10 bases match TRBD2. The CDR3 is made up of 15 amino acids. Germline CDR1 reads SGHAT; CDR2 reads FQDESV (reference sequence). Written as DNA, the CDR3 is TGTGCCAGCAGCCGGACTAGCGGCTCCTACAATGAGCAGGTCTTC. Translation gives CASSRTSGSYNEQVF.